These 24 T cell receptor beta chains were sequenced from one sample in a study of blood T cell repertoires in COVID-19. Profiled with immunoSEQ multiplex PCR; TCRdb holds only in-frame clones, not every one. The table includes approximately 300,000 clones, 70% to 90% detected once. The specimen was PBMCs or T cells enriched from blood (not recorded which). These receptors originate from a woman aged 18-29 years who had recovered from COVID-19.

This clone was seen only once. The chain employs TRBV19 and TRBJ1-4, with TRBD1 as a possible D gene (5 bases). V lost 2 bases to trimming and J lost 8 bases, with 12 bases between them. Per germline, CDR1 LNHDA and CDR2 SQIVND (reference sequence). The CDR3 has 14 amino acids. The chain's CDR3 is CASSIRRGNEKLFF. CDR3 in DNA: TGTGCCAGTAGTATAAGGCGGGGGAACGAAAAACTGTTTTTT.

The chain links TRBV28 to TRBJ1-1, with 10 nucleotides matching TRBD1. The CDR3 loop spans 16 amino acids. Looked up from germline, CDR1 is MDHEN and CDR2 is SYDVKM. V lost 6 bases and J lost 0; bases outside the gene matches: 7. CDR3 coding DNA: TGTGCCAGCAGGACACCGGGACAGGGGCTGAACACTGAAGCTTTCTTT. This encodes CASRTPGQGLNTEAFF.

The chain is built from TRBV6-5 and TRBJ1-1; TRBD1 aligns across 10 bases. Germline V CDR1 and CDR2: MNHEY, SVGAGI. The CDR3 sequence is 14 residues long. V was clipped by 4 bases and J by 6 bases; unmatched bases: 5. This chain's CDR3 is CASSLTGGVAEAFF. The DNA for the CDR3 is TGTGCCAGCAGTTTGACAGGGGGCGTCGCTGAAGCTTTCTTT.

V gene TRBV27 combines with J gene TRBJ1-1; D ambiguous. CDR1 and CDR2 from the germline V gene are MNHEY and SMNVEV (reference sequence). V was cut by 1 base and J by 1 base, with 7 bases left in between. The CDR3 covers 14 residues. In DNA form, the CDR3 reads TGTGCCAGCAGTTTATTGGGCCCGAACACTGAAGCTTTCTTT. Protein sequence: CASSLLGPNTEAFF.

The chain is built from TRBV4-1 and TRBJ2-7; D is possibly TRBD2 (7 bases). The CDR3 has 12 residues. CDR1 MGHRA and CDR2 YSYEKL come from the germline V gene. Trimming removed 8 bases at V and 3 bases at J, with 11 bases between. The CDR3 sequence: CASGGGRYEQYF. The DNA of the CDR3 is TGCGCCAGCGGCGGGGGCCGCTACGAGCAGTACTTC.

The chain has TRBV6-5 and TRBJ2-7; no clear D gene. Looked up from germline, CDR1 is MNHEY and CDR2 is SVGAGI. This CDR3 spans 14 amino acids. Trimming shortened V by 7 bases and J by 1 base, and 14 bases separated the two germline ends. The CDR3 coding sequence is TGTGCCAGCACAAAGTCTTACGGTTCCTACGAGCAGTACTTC. Encoded protein: CASTKSYGSYEQYF.

The V and J genes are TRBV20-1 and TRBJ2-5; 9 positions agree with TRBD2. The CDR3 consists of 14 residues. J lost 4 bases, V lost 3 bases, and 6 bases had no gene match. The germline V gene has CDR1 DFQATT and CDR2 SNEGSKA (reference sequence). The DNA for the CDR3 is TGCAGTGCTAGTATCGGACTAGCGTCAGAGACCCAGTACTTC. Protein product: CSASIGLASETQYF.

V gene TRBV9 combines with J gene TRBJ2-5; D perhaps matches TRBD1 (5 bases). Germline CDR1 reads SGDLS; CDR2 reads YYNGEE. This CDR3 is 13 amino acids long. The V end lost 3 bases, the J end lost 5 bases, and 11 bases lay between the germline ends. For the CDR3, the DNA is TGTGCCAGCAGCGGCCAGGGTGGGGAGACCCAGTACTTC. It translates to CASSGQGGETQYF.

V usage is TRBV4-1 and J usage is TRBJ1-4; D unresolved. Looked up from germline, CDR1 is MGHRA and CDR2 is YSYEKL. The CDR3 length is 17 residues. The V end was cut by 0 bases, the J end by 0 bases, with 11 bases between. The DNA of the CDR3 is TGCGCCAGCAGCCAAGAAAGACACCTTGCAACTAATGAAAAACTGTTTTTT. Translating it yields CASSQERHLATNEKLFF.

This sequence joins TRBV19 and TRBJ2-5, with TRBD2 as a possible D gene (6 bases). Per germline, CDR1 LNHDA and CDR2 SQIVND (reference sequence). Trimming took 4 bases from V and 1 from J, leaving 13 bases between them. This CDR3 comprises 15 residues. The DNA for the CDR3 is TGTGCCAGTAGTAGGGTGGCGGGACCCCAAGAGACCCAGTACTTC. Its protein is CASSRVAGPQETQYF.

The chain employs TRBV30 and TRBJ1-4, with D unclear. V was shortened by 0 bases and J by 0 bases, with 14 bases between the two germline ends. The CDR3 length is 17 residues. Germline V gene lookup returns CDR1 GTSNPN and CDR2 SVGIG (reference sequence). CDR3 region: CAWSVLEVFATNEKLFF. For the CDR3, the DNA is TGTGCCTGGAGTGTACTCGAAGTTTTTGCAACTAATGAAAAACTGTTTTTT.

The chain has TRBV29-1 and TRBJ1-3; D ambiguous. The germline V and J ends were trimmed by 7 bases and 0 bases, with 10 bases remaining between them. The CDR3 spans 13 residues. The germline CDR1 and CDR2 sequences are SQVTM and ANQGSEA. The DNA for the CDR3 is TGCAGCGCGGCCTCGAGCTCTGGAAACACCATATATTTT. Protein: CSAASSSGNTIYF.

The chain employs TRBV7-9 and TRBJ2-2; D remains ambiguous. V dropped 1 base and J dropped 0 bases, with 12 bases sitting between them. CDR3 length: 17 amino acids. From germline, CDR1 is SEHNR and CDR2 FQNEAQ (reference sequence). In nucleotides, the CDR3 is TGTGCCAGCAGCTTAGTTTTGAGAACTCCGAACACCGGGGAGCTGTTTTTT. Translating gives CASSLVLRTPNTGELFF.

The V and J genes are TRBV12-3 or TRBV12-4 and TRBJ2-2; D may be TRBD2 (5 bases). Trimming left V 6 bases short and J 9 bases short, with 11 bases between. The CDR3 runs to 12 residues. CDR3 sequence: CASSLPSRELFF. Here the CDR3 DNA reads TGTGCCAGCAGCCTTCCTAGCCGGGAGCTGTTTTTT.

The J gene is TRBJ2-1, the V gene TRBV27, with TRBD1 matching 9 bases. Germline V gives CDR1 MNHEY, CDR2 SMNVEV (reference sequence). This CDR3 contains 15 residues. V trimming: 6 bases; J trimming: 5 bases; junction bases outside the gene matches: 8. The CDR3 reads CASRTTGGGNNEQFF. The CDR3 nucleotides are TGTGCCAGCAGAACCACAGGGGGCGGTAACAATGAGCAGTTCTTC.

For this clone: The same CDR3 also results from other DNA sequences found in this sample. The chain joins TRBV6-5 to TRBJ1-1; 7 nucleotides line up with TRBD1. Germline values: CDR1 MNHEY, CDR2 SVGAGI. This CDR3 region has 13 residues. V dropped 4 bases and J dropped 4; count of bases not matched to a gene: 3. The CDR3: CASSSSGGTEAFF. For the CDR3, the DNA is TGTGCCAGCAGTTCATCAGGGGGCACTGAAGCTTTCTTT.

The chain couples TRBV11-2 to TRBJ2-7, with 10 bases lining up with TRBD2. The CDR3 covers 14 residues. The V gene end was trimmed by 1 base and the J gene end by 5 bases; junction bases not matched to a gene: 2. CDR1 SGHAT and CDR2 FQNNGV come from the germline V gene. CDR3 in DNA: TGTGCCAGCAGCTTAGTAGCGGGAGGTAACGAGCAGTACTTC. This translates into CASSLVAGGNEQYF.

The V call is TRBV12-2, the J call TRBJ1-2; the table's D gene call, TRBD1, was not cross checked with the DNA. TRBV12-2 is a pseudogene segment. This CDR3 spans 13 amino acids. The CDR3 is CASRNRGYYGYTF. CDR3 in DNA: TGTGCAAGTCGTAACAGGGGGTACTATGGCTACACCTTC.

The V gene is TRBV15, the J gene TRBJ2-7, with 7 bases matching TRBD1. V lost 0 bases, J lost 7 bases, and 6 bases stayed unmatched. The CDR3 totals 14 residues. The germline gives CDR1 LNHNV, CDR2 YYDKDF (reference sequence). This CDR3 is CATSRDTGDREQYF. Written as DNA, the CDR3 is TGTGCCACCAGCAGAGATACAGGGGACCGGGAGCAGTACTTC.

The chain uses TRBV28 and TRBJ1-5; 11 bases match TRBD1. The CDR3 extends over 14 amino acids. The V and J ends lost 4 bases and 11 bases, in that order; junction bases with no gene match: 7. Germline V gene lookup returns CDR1 MDHEN and CDR2 SYDVKM. DNA of the CDR3: TGTGCCAGCAGTTGGACAGGGGGCCAGGGGGCCCAGCATTTT. Translating gives CASSWTGGQGAQHF.

V gene TRBV6-5 combines with J gene TRBJ1-5; the D gene is possibly TRBD1 (5 bases). Per the germline V gene, CDR1 is MNHEY and CDR2 is SVGAGI. V was cut by 6 bases and J by 3 bases, with 15 bases left in between. The CDR3 has 15 residues. The CDR3 protein is CASRPTSGYNQPQHF. The CDR3 bases are TGTGCCAGCAGACCCACCTCAGGGTACAATCAGCCCCAGCATTTT.

The chain combines TRBV14 with TRBJ1-2; 7 nucleotides line up with TRBD1. The V gene's germline CDR1 is SGHDN and CDR2 FVKESK. The V gene end was trimmed by 5 bases and the J gene end by 2 bases; junction bases not matched to a gene: 8. This CDR3 has 15 residues. CDR3: CASSFRTGWNYGYTF. The DNA for the CDR3 is TGTGCCAGCAGCTTCCGGACAGGTTGGAACTATGGCTACACCTTC.

The chain carries TRBV6-5 and TRBJ1-6; D is uncertain. Germline assignment: CDR1 MNHEY and CDR2 SVGAGI. The ends were cut back, 0 bases at V and 7 bases at J, with 10 bases in the middle. This CDR3 has 15 residues. The CDR3 region is CASSYSVPENSPLHF. CDR3 in DNA: TGTGCCAGCAGTTACTCGGTTCCAGAAAATTCACCCCTCCACTTT.

This CDR3 reads CAISDRNTQGEAFF. The CDR3 DNA reads TGTGCCATCAGTGATAGAAACACTCAGGGTGAAGCTTTCTTT. This chain joins TRBV10-3 and TRBJ1-1, with a tentative D call TRBD1 (5 bases). The CDR3 has 14 amino acids. The V and J ends lost 3 bases and 7 bases respectively, with 15 bases between them. Per germline, CDR1 ENHRY and CDR2 SYGVKD.